The rows below give T cell receptor beta chains drawn from one sample of a study of blood T cells in healthy people across ages. From the 5' RACE reads, TCRdb called clonotypes with MiXCR, one entry per CDR3 protein. The table records about 500,000 distinct CDR3 sequences, under 30% of them present only once. These data were also filed under a second study, of T cells of mothers and their children.

Sequencing was performed on blood. These receptors came from a boy aged 10-17 years in good health. Both conserved end residues are part of each CDR3. The order of the fields is D gene, J gene, clone size, V gene, CDR3 protein, CDR3 DNA. D genes are given only for firm matches. Size is stated for part of the rows, as once, few or many counts, or as a class when the clone is expanded.

D gene: TRBD2; J gene: TRBJ2-1; clone size: few; V gene: TRBV28; CDR3 protein: CASDFGTSGRARSYNEQFF; CDR3 DNA: TGTGCCAGTGACTTTGGGACTAGCGGGAGGGCCAGGAGTTACAATGAGCAGTTCTTC
D gene: .; J gene: TRBJ1-6; clone size: .; V gene: TRBV7-2; CDR3 protein: CASSPLESPLHF; CDR3 DNA: TGTGCCAGCAGCCCACTGGAATCACCCCTCCACTTT
D gene: TRBD2; J gene: TRBJ2-2; clone size: few; V gene: TRBV20-1; CDR3 protein: CSALDGTSGTGELFF; CDR3 DNA: TGCAGTGCCCTTGACGGGACTAGCGGGACCGGGGAGCTGTTTTTT
D gene: .; J gene: TRBJ2-2; clone size: few; V gene: TRBV29-1; CDR3 protein: CSVEVGNTGELFF; CDR3 DNA: TGCAGCGTTGAAGTGGGGAACACCGGGGAGCTGTTTTTT
D gene: .; J gene: TRBJ2-3; clone size: few; V gene: TRBV7-2; CDR3 protein: CASSLMQGTDTQYF; CDR3 DNA: TGTGCCAGCAGCTTAATGCAGGGCACAGATACGCAGTATTTT
D gene: .; J gene: TRBJ2-3; clone size: .; V gene: TRBV5-1; CDR3 protein: CASSSGTPGPNTQYF; CDR3 DNA: TGCGCCAGCAGCTCGGGGACACCAGGCCCCAATACGCAGTATTTT
D gene: TRBD2; J gene: TRBJ2-1; clone size: .; V gene: TRBV4-1; CDR3 protein: CASSQAFRGRAWYEQFF; CDR3 DNA: TGCGCCAGCAGCCAAGCATTTCGCGGGAGGGCCTGGTATGAGCAGTTCTTC
D gene: TRBD1; J gene: TRBJ1-4; clone size: .; V gene: TRBV9; CDR3 protein: CASSATGGSKKLFF; CDR3 DNA: TGTGCCAGCAGCGCTACAGGGGGCAGTAAGAAACTGTTTTTT
D gene: .; J gene: TRBJ1-6; clone size: .; V gene: TRBV2; CDR3 protein: CASSESRTPKDF; CDR3 DNA: TGTGCCAGCAGTGAATCCAGGACCCCAAAGGACTTT
D gene: .; J gene: TRBJ2-2; clone size: .; V gene: TRBV6-5; CDR3 protein: CASNSGSRTGELFF; CDR3 DNA: TGTGCCAGCAATTCGGGGTCTAGGACCGGGGAGCTGTTTTTT
D gene: TRBD1; J gene: TRBJ2-7; clone size: .; V gene: TRBV10-3; CDR3 protein: CAISDNKGAFSCEQYF; CDR3 DNA: TGCGCCATCAGTGATAATAAGGGGGCTTTCTCCTGCGAGCAGTACTTC
D gene: .; J gene: TRBJ1-1; clone size: few; V gene: TRBV7-2; CDR3 protein: CASSNHERFEAFF; CDR3 DNA: TGTGCCAGCAGCAACCACGAACGTTTTGAAGCTTTCTTT
D gene: .; J gene: TRBJ2-4; clone size: .; V gene: TRBV24-1; CDR3 protein: CATSSARAQAKNIQYF; CDR3 DNA: TGTGCCACCAGTTCCGCCCGGGCCCAGGCCAAAAACATTCAGTACTTC
D gene: TRBD2; J gene: TRBJ2-7; clone size: few; V gene: TRBV4-1; CDR3 protein: CASRGGSYEQYF; CDR3 DNA: TGCGCCAGCCGGGGGGGCTCCTACGAGCAGTACTTC
D gene: TRBD2; J gene: TRBJ2-7; clone size: .; V gene: TRBV4-1; CDR3 protein: CASSQPIAGTYEQYF; CDR3 DNA: TGCGCCAGCAGCCAACCTATAGCGGGGACCTACGAGCAGTACTTC
D gene: .; J gene: TRBJ1-1; clone size: few; V gene: TRBV4-1; CDR3 protein: CASSQGWAGTEAFF; CDR3 DNA: TGCGCCAGCAGCCAAGGTTGGGCCGGCACTGAAGCTTTCTTT
D gene: .; J gene: TRBJ1-4; clone size: few; V gene: TRBV4-1; CDR3 protein: CASSPPPSGKLFF; CDR3 DNA: TGCGCCAGCAGCCCCCCTCCGAGTGGAAAACTGTTTTTT
D gene: TRBD1; J gene: TRBJ2-7; clone size: .; V gene: TRBV29-1; CDR3 protein: CSVDAGQGSEQYF; CDR3 DNA: TGCAGCGTTGATGCGGGACAGGGCAGCGAGCAGTACTTC
D gene: .; J gene: TRBJ1-1; clone size: .; V gene: TRBV24-1; CDR3 protein: CATSDWGVEAFF; CDR3 DNA: TGTGCCACCAGTGATTGGGGAGTTGAAGCTTTCTTT
D gene: .; J gene: TRBJ2-1; clone size: .; V gene: TRBV28; CDR3 protein: CASSLLYFKGPASINEQFF; CDR3 DNA: TGTGCCAGCAGTCTACTATACTTCAAGGGGCCAGCCTCAATTAATGAGCAGTTCTTC
D gene: .; J gene: TRBJ2-1; clone size: few; V gene: TRBV29-1; CDR3 protein: CSVEAGGRQFF; CDR3 DNA: TGCAGCGTTGAAGCCGGGGGGCGGCAGTTCTTC
D gene: TRBD1; J gene: TRBJ1-2; clone size: few; V gene: TRBV5-1; CDR3 protein: CASSWGQGAYYGYTF; CDR3 DNA: TGCGCCAGCAGCTGGGGACAGGGGGCCTACTATGGCTACACCTTC
D gene: TRBD1; J gene: TRBJ2-7; clone size: .; V gene: TRBV4-1; CDR3 protein: CASSQLTGADDEQYF; CDR3 DNA: TGCGCCAGCAGCCAGCTGACAGGGGCTGACGACGAGCAGTACTTC
D gene: TRBD2; J gene: TRBJ2-5; clone size: .; V gene: TRBV7-2; CDR3 protein: CASSGGVRETHYF; CDR3 DNA: TGTGCCAGCAGCGGGGGGGTTCGAGAGACCCACTACTTC
D gene: .; J gene: TRBJ2-5; clone size: .; V gene: TRBV20-1; CDR3 protein: CSARGRDLQETQYF; CDR3 DNA: TGCAGTGCTAGAGGACGGGACTTACAAGAGACCCAGTACTTC
D gene: .; J gene: TRBJ2-4; clone size: many; V gene: TRBV15; CDR3 protein: CATSSDRQANIQYF; CDR3 DNA: TGTGCCACCAGCAGTGACCGACAGGCGAACATTCAGTACTTC
D gene: TRBD1; J gene: TRBJ2-5; clone size: .; V gene: TRBV29-1; CDR3 protein: CSVEGKDGTGYLEIQYF; CDR3 DNA: TGCAGCGTTGAAGGCAAAGACGGGACAGGGTATTTAGAGATCCAGTACTTC
D gene: .; J gene: TRBJ1-2; clone size: few; V gene: TRBV3-1; CDR3 protein: CASSQPGTHNYGDTF; CDR3 DNA: TGTGCCAGCAGCCAACCAGGGACCCATAACTATGGCGACACCTTC
D gene: .; J gene: TRBJ2-5; clone size: few; V gene: TRBV28; CDR3 protein: CASRPGGQKETQYF; CDR3 DNA: TGTGCCAGCCGCCCGGGGGGCCAAAAAGAGACCCAGTACTTC
D gene: TRBD2; J gene: TRBJ2-7; clone size: few; V gene: TRBV6-1; CDR3 protein: CASSDLAGPSSYEQYF; CDR3 DNA: TGTGCCAGCAGTGATCTAGCGGGGCCGTCCTCCTACGAGCAGTACTTC
D gene: .; J gene: TRBJ1-6; clone size: .; V gene: TRBV27; CDR3 protein: CASSVLFADSPLHF; CDR3 DNA: TGTGCCAGCAGTGTTCTTTTCGCCGATTCACCCCTCCACTTT
D gene: TRBD2; J gene: TRBJ2-2; clone size: .; V gene: TRBV7-9; CDR3 protein: CASSLASGSSGELFF; CDR3 DNA: TGTGCCAGCAGCTTAGCTAGCGGGAGTTCCGGGGAGCTGTTTTTT
D gene: .; J gene: TRBJ2-1; clone size: few; V gene: TRBV9; CDR3 protein: CASSASDREQFF; CDR3 DNA: TGTGCCAGCAGCGCCTCCGACAGGGAGCAGTTCTTC
D gene: .; J gene: TRBJ1-2; clone size: .; V gene: TRBV28; CDR3 protein: CASSRSSYGYTF; CDR3 DNA: TGTGCCAGCAGCCGTAGCTCCTATGGCTACACCTTC
D gene: TRBD2; J gene: TRBJ2-3; clone size: .; V gene: TRBV5-1; CDR3 protein: CASSQLAGGFPTNTQYF; CDR3 DNA: TGCGCCAGCAGCCAACTAGCGGGAGGTTTTCCTACGAATACGCAGTATTTT
D gene: .; J gene: TRBJ1-1; clone size: .; V gene: TRBV2; CDR3 protein: CASSGESGATEAFF; CDR3 DNA: TGTGCCAGCAGTGGCGAGTCGGGGGCCACTGAAGCTTTCTTT
D gene: .; J gene: TRBJ2-7; clone size: few; V gene: TRBV3-1; CDR3 protein: CASSQDPLALQYF; CDR3 DNA: TGTGCCAGCAGCCAAGATCCTTTAGCGCTACAGTACTTC
D gene: .; J gene: TRBJ2-1; clone size: many; V gene: TRBV20-1; CDR3 protein: CSALTRSGLAYNEQFF; CDR3 DNA: TGCAGTGCTTTGACTAGATCGGGCTTGGCTTACAATGAGCAGTTCTTC
D gene: .; J gene: TRBJ2-7; clone size: .; V gene: TRBV6-2/TRBV6-3; CDR3 protein: CASSFPLDSPNF; CDR3 DNA: TGTGCCAGCAGTTTCCCCCTTGACAGCCCAAACTTC
D gene: .; J gene: TRBJ1-1; clone size: few; V gene: TRBV7-3; CDR3 protein: CASPNVQNTEAFF; CDR3 DNA: TGTGCCAGCCCTAATGTCCAGAACACTGAAGCTTTCTTT
D gene: .; J gene: TRBJ2-3; clone size: few; V gene: TRBV27; CDR3 protein: CASSRVGDLTDTQYF; CDR3 DNA: TGTGCCAGCAGCCGGGTAGGGGACCTCACAGATACGCAGTATTTT
D gene: .; J gene: TRBJ2-3; clone size: once; V gene: TRBV6-5; CDR3 protein: CASSYRTGGTDTQYF; CDR3 DNA: TGTGCCAGCAGTTACCGAACAGGCGGCACAGATACGCAGTATTTT
D gene: .; J gene: TRBJ2-7; clone size: .; V gene: TRBV13; CDR3 protein: CASSGGAAYEQYF; CDR3 DNA: TGTGCCAGCAGCGGGGGGGCCGCCTACGAGCAGTACTTC
D gene: TRBD2; J gene: TRBJ2-5; clone size: few; V gene: TRBV5-1; CDR3 protein: CASSLARGGTSGETQYF; CDR3 DNA: TGCGCCAGCAGCTTGGCCAGGGGTGGGACTAGCGGAGAGACCCAGTACTTC
D gene: .; J gene: TRBJ2-1; clone size: .; V gene: TRBV27; CDR3 protein: CASSLRRNEQFF; CDR3 DNA: TGTGCCAGCAGTTTGCGGAGGAATGAGCAGTTCTTC
D gene: TRBD2; J gene: TRBJ2-5; clone size: .; V gene: TRBV7-2; CDR3 protein: CASSLGLAGGGWQETQYF; CDR3 DNA: TGTGCCAGCAGCTTAGGACTAGCGGGAGGAGGTTGGCAAGAGACCCAGTACTTC
D gene: .; J gene: TRBJ2-1; clone size: many; V gene: TRBV7-2; CDR3 protein: CASSLAGGTSAQQFF; CDR3 DNA: TGTGCCAGCAGCTTAGCAGGGGGAACTAGCGCTCAGCAGTTCTTC